The 16 T cell receptor beta chains given below trace back to one sample, sequenced in a study of early T cells in non-severe SARS-CoV-2 infection. A single record per CDR3 protein comes from TCRdb applying MiXCR to the 5' RACE reads. This sample has roughly 72,000 distinct CDR3 sequences, with 10% to 15% found just once. The sample was whole blood. These receptors all stem from an adult who was a healthcare worker with PCR-confirmed SARS-CoV-2 infection or an uninfected control (not recorded which).

At least ten counts were recorded for this clonotype. This rearrangement joins TRBV18 to TRBJ1-2; D unresolved. The CDR3 runs to 16 residues. The V and J ends lost 0 bases and 0 bases respectively, with 11 bases between them. CDR1 is KGHSH, CDR2 LQKENI, per germline. CDR3 region: CASSPPSRSSNYGYTF. In DNA, the CDR3 is TGTGCCAGCTCACCACCTTCGAGATCGTCTAACTATGGCTACACCTTC.

This clonotype was counted between two and nine times. The chain uses TRBV28 and TRBJ1-6, with TRBD1 identical over 7 bases. CDR3 length equals 15 residues. Trimming removed 2 bases from V and 14 bases from J; junction bases left unmatched: 12. The germline gives CDR1 MDHEN, CDR2 SYDVKM. CDR3 loop: CASSLTGTASVTLHF. The CDR3 DNA is TGTGCCAGCAGTTTAACCGGGACAGCCTCTGTGACCCTCCACTTT.

This clonotype was detected many times. The chain uses TRBV24-1 and TRBJ2-1, with 7 nucleotides matching TRBD1. The germline CDR1 and CDR2 sequences are KGHDR and SFDVKD. The CDR3 covers 16 residues. The J segment lost 2 bases and the V segment lost 3 bases, leaving 6 bases of the junction unmatched. CDR3 sequence: CATSDPRDRPYNEQFF. The DNA for the CDR3 is TGTGCCACCAGTGATCCCCGGGACAGACCCTACAATGAGCAGTTCTTC.

V gene TRBV9 combines with J gene TRBJ2-3; no definite D call. Trimming shortened V by 4 bases and J by 6 bases, and 9 bases separated the two germline ends. The germline V gene has CDR1 SGDLS and CDR2 YYNGEE. This CDR3 has 12 residues. CDR3 bases: TGTGCCAGCAGCCTTACCGAGGATACGCAGTATTTT. Translated, it gives CASSLTEDTQYF.

The chain recombines TRBV7-6 with TRBJ2-7, with 7 bases fitting TRBD2. Germline trimming cut 3 bases from V and 2 bases from J; bases unmatched to any gene: 13. From germline, CDR1 is SGHVS and CDR2 FNYEAQ. CDR3 length: 17 residues. The CDR3 DNA reads as TGTGCCAGCAGCTTCTATTCTAGCGGTGGCGGAACCTACGAGCAGTACTTC. Translating it yields CASSFYSSGGGTYEQYF.

This clonotype has more than one count but fewer than ten. This sequence joins TRBV6-1 and TRBJ2-3; D not resolved. The CDR3 consists of 15 residues. The V and J ends lost 2 bases and 2 bases respectively, with 11 bases between them. CDR1 is MNHNS and CDR2 is SASEGT in the germline V gene. Here the CDR3 DNA reads TGTGCCAGCAGTGAACAAGCCGAGATCACAGATACGCAGTATTTT. This gives the protein CASSEQAEITDTQYF.

This clonotype was recorded at least ten times. The rearrangement uses TRBV10-3 and TRBJ2-1; no clear D. Germline V lookup: CDR1 ENHRY, CDR2 SYGVKD. This CDR3 contains 12 residues. With 0 bases removed from V and 10 bases from J, the gap between germline ends came to 7 bases. The CDR3 protein is CAISESSREQFF. The CDR3 nucleotides read TGTGCCATCAGTGAGTCAAGCCGGGAGCAGTTCTTC.

In this sample, this clonotype turned up a few times. The chain uses TRBV5-5 and TRBJ1-5; D gene unclear. Trimming pared 3 bases from V and 5 bases from J, leaving 9 bases between. Germline CDR1 SGHKS, CDR2 YYEKEE (reference sequence). This CDR3 contains 13 residues. The DNA for the CDR3 is TGTGCCAGCAGCTGGGGAATGGATCAGCCCCAGCATTTT. It yields the protein CASSWGMDQPQHF.

The CDR3 DNA sequence: TGTGCCAGCAGCTGGTTGGTCTCCAATGAGCAGTTCTTC. It codes for CASSWLVSNEQFF. The gene calls are TRBV6-2 or TRBV6-3 and TRBJ2-1, with unresolved D. This CDR3 region has 13 residues. The germline V gene has CDR1 MNHEY and CDR2 SVGEGT. Trimming pared 6 bases from V and 6 bases from J, leaving 12 bases between.

This clonotype was counted only a few times. CDR3 nucleotides: TGTGCCAGCAGCCGCACCCCGAGGGGGGATACGCAGTATTTT. It encodes CASSRTPRGDTQYF. The chain links TRBV3-1 to TRBJ2-3; TRBD1 is a possible D gene (6 bases). Trimming stripped 4 bases from V and 6 bases from J, with 14 bases between. The germline gives CDR1 LGHDT, CDR2 YNNKEL (reference sequence). The CDR3 sequence is 14 residues long.

This clonotype was picked up a small number of times. This chain links TRBV10-3 with TRBJ2-7, with 12 bases that match TRBD1. CDR1 ENHRY and CDR2 SYGVKD come from the germline V gene. There are 16 residues in the CDR3. The ends lost 6 bases at V and 7 bases at J; junction bases unmatched: 13. CDR3 DNA: TGTGCCATCAGCGGCGGGCAGGGACAGGGGGCAAGGGAGCAGTACTTC. Its protein is CAISGGQGQGAREQYF.

The V gene is TRBV6-5, the J gene TRBJ2-1; 9 nucleotides align to TRBD2. This CDR3 is 14 amino acids long. J lost 5 bases, V lost 8 bases, and 7 bases had no gene match. In germline, CDR1 is MNHEY, CDR2 SVGAGI. CDR3 sequence (DNA): TGTGCCAGCGGCCTAGCGGGGCACCACAATGAGCAGTTCTTC. It yields the protein CASGLAGHHNEQFF.

This clonotype is a singleton in its sample. V is TRBV11-2 and J is TRBJ2-2; a possible D gene is TRBD1 (6 bases). CDR3 length equals 16 residues. V was pared by 5 bases and J by 2 bases, with 15 bases between. Germline-derived CDR1 and CDR2 are SGHAT and FQNNGV. The CDR3 loop is CASSPGTPYNTGELFF. The CDR3 DNA sequence: TGTGCCAGCAGCCCCGGGACACCTTACAACACCGGGGAGCTGTTTTTT.

This clonotype was observed many times. V and J are TRBV11-2 and TRBJ2-1, with D hard to call. The CDR3 covers 14 residues. Trimming left V 4 bases short and J 0 bases short, with 7 bases between. Looked up from germline, CDR1 is SGHAT and CDR2 is FQNNGV. CDR3 in amino acids: CASSSFRSYNEQFF. The CDR3 DNA follows: TGTGCCAGCAGCTCCTTCCGCTCCTACAATGAGCAGTTCTTC.

The rearrangement joins TRBV29-1 to TRBJ2-4; 15 bases are a match to TRBD2. CDR1 and CDR2 (germline): SQVTM, ANQGSEA. CDR3 size: 16 residues. Germline trimming cut 6 bases from V and 3 bases from J; bases unmatched to any gene: 6. The CDR3 sequence: CSVGLAGGRDKNIQYF. CDR3 DNA sequence: TGCAGCGTCGGACTAGCGGGAGGGCGGGACAAAAACATTCAGTACTTC. Supplemented by reference TRBV29-1 and TRBJ2-4, the full variable domain reads SAVISQKPSRDICQRGTSLTIQCQVDSQVTMMFWYRQQPGQSLTLIATANQGSEATYESGFVIDKFPISRPNLTFSTLTVSNMSPEDSSIYLCSVGLAGGRDKNIQYFGAGTRLSVL.

This clonotype was seen ten or more times. The chain carries TRBV14 and TRBJ2-7; D remains unclear. The CDR3 runs to 13 residues. Trimming removed 0 bases from V and 5 bases from J, with 8 bases in between. Germline CDR1 is SGHDN and CDR2 is FVKESK. CDR3 in DNA: TGTGCCAGCAGCCAAGATAATGCCGACGAGCAGTACTTC. Protein product: CASSQDNADEQYF.